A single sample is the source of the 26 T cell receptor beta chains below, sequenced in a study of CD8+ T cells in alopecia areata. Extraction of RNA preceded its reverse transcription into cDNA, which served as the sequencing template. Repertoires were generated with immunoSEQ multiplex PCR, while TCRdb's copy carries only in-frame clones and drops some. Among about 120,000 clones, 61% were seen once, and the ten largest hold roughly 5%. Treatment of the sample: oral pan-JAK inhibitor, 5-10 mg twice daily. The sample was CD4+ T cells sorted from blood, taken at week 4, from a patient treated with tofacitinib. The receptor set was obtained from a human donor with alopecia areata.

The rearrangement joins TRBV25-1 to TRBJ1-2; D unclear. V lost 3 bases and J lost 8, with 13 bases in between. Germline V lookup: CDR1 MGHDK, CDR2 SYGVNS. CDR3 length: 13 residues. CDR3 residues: CASSEQEPSGYTF. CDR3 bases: TGTGCCAGCAGTGAGCAAGAGCCCTCCGGCTACACCTTC.

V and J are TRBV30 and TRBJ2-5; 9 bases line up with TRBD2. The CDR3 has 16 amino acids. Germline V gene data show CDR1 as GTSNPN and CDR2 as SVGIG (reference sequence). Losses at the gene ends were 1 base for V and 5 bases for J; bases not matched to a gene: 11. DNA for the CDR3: TGTGCCTGGAGTGCGGATAGCGGGAGATCAGTGGAGACCCAGTACTTC. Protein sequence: CAWSADSGRSVETQYF.

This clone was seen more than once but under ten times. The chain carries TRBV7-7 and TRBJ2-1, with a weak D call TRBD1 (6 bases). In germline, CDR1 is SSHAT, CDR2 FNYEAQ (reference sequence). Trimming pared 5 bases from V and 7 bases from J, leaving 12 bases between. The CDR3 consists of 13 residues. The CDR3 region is CASSPIGGNEQFF. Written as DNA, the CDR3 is TGTGCCAGCAGCCCGATAGGGGGAAATGAGCAGTTCTTC.

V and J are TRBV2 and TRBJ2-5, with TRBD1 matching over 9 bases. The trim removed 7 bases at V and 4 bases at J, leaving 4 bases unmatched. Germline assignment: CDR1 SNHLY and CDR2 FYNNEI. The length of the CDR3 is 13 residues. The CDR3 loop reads CASTKGQGETQYF. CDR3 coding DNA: TGTGCCAGCACCAAGGGACAGGGAGAGACCCAGTACTTC.

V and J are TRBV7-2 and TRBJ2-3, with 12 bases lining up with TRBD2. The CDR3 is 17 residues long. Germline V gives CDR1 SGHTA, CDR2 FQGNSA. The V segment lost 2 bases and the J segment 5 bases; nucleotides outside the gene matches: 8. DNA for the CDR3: TGTGCCAGCAGCTTATTCGCGACTAGCGGGGGTTTAGATACGCAGTATTTT. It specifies CASSLFATSGGLDTQYF.

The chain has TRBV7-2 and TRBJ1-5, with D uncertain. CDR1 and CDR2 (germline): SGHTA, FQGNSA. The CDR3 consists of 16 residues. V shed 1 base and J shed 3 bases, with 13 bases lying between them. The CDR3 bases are TGTGCCAGCAGCTTAGATGGGCAGTCAATCAATCAGCCCCAGCATTTT. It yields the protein CASSLDGQSINQPQHF.

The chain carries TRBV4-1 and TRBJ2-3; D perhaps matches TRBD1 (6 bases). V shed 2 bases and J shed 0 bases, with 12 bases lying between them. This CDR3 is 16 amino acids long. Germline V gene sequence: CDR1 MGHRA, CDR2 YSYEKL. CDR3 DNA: TGCGCCAGCAGCCAAACGACAGGTGTTAGCACAGATACGCAGTATTTT. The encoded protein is CASSQTTGVSTDTQYF.

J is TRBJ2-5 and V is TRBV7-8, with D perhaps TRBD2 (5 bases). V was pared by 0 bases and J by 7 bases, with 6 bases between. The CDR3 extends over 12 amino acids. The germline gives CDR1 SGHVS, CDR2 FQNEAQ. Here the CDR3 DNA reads TGTGCCAGCAGCTTAGCGCGGGTGACCCAGTACTTC. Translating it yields CASSLARVTQYF. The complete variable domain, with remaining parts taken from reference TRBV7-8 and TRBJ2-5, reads GAGVSQSPRYKVAKRGQDVALRCDPISGHVSLFWYQQALGQGPEFLTYFQNEAQLDKSGLPSDRFFAERPEGSVSTLKIQRTQQEDSAVYLCASSLARVTQYFGPGTRLLVL.

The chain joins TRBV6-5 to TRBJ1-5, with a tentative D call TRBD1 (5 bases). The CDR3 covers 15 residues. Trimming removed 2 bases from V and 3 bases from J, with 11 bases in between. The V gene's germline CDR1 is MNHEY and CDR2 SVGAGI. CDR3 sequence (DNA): TGTGCCAGCAGTTACGACAGCGCCAACAATCAGCCCCAGCATTTT. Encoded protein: CASSYDSANNQPQHF.

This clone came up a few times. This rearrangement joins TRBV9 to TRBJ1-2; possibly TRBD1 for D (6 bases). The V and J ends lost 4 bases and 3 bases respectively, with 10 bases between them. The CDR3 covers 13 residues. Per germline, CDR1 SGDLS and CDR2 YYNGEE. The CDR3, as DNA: TGTGCCAGCAGCACAGGGAGGTACTATGGCTACACCTTC. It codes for CASSTGRYYGYTF.

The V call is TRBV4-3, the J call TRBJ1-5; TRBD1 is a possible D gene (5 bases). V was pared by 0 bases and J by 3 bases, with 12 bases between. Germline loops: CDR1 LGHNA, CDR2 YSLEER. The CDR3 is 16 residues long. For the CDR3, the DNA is TGCGCCAGCAGCCAAGACCCCGGGACCCCCAATCAGCCCCAGCATTTT. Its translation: CASSQDPGTPNQPQHF.

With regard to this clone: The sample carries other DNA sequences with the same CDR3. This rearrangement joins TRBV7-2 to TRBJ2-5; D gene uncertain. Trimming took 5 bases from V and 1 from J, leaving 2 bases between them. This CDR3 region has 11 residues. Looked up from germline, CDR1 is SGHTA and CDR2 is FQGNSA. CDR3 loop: CASSPQETQYF. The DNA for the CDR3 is TGTGCCAGCAGCCCCCAAGAGACCCAGTACTTC.

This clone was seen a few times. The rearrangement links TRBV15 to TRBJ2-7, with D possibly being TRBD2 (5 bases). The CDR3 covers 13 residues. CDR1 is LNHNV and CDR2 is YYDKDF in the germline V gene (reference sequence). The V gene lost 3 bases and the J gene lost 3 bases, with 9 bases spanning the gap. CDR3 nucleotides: TGTGCCACCAGCAGGGACGCGGGCTACGAGCAGTACTTC. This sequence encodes CATSRDAGYEQYF.

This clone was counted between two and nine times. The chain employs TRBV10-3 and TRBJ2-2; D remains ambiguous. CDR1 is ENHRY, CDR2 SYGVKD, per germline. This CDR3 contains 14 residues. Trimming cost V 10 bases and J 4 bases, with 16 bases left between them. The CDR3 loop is CASRVARGTGELFF. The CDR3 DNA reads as TGTGCCAGTCGCGTGGCTCGAGGCACCGGGGAGCTGTTTTTT.

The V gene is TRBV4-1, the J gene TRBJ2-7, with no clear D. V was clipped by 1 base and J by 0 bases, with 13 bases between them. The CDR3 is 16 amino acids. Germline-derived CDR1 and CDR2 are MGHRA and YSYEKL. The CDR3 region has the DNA TGCGCCAGCAGCCAAGCCGGCGAACTAATCTCCTACGAGCAGTACTTC. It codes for CASSQAGELISYEQYF.

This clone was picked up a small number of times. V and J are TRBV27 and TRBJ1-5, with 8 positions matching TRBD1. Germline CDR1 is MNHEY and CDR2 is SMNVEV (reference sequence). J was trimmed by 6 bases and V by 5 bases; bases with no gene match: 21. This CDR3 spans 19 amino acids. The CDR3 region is CASSLRPGAGGSRVQPQHF. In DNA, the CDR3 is TGTGCCAGCAGTCTCCGACCGGGGGCAGGGGGCTCGCGGGTTCAGCCCCAGCATTTT.

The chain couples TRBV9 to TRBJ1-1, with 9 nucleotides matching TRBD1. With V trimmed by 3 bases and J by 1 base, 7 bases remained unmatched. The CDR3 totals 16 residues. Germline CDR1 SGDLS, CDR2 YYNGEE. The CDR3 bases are TGTGCCAGCAGCGGACAGAACAGGGGGCCGAACACTGAAGCTTTCTTT. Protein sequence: CASSGQNRGPNTEAFF.

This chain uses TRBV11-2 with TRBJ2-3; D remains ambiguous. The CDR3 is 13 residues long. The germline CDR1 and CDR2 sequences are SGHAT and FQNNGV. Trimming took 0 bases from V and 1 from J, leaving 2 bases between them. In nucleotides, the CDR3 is TGTGCCAGCAGCTTAGAGGGCACAGATACGCAGTATTTT. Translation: CASSLEGTDTQYF.

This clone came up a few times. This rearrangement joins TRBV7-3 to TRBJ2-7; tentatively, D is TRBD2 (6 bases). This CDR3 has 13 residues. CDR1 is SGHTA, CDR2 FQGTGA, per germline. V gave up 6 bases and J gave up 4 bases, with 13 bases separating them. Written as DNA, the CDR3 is TGTGCCAGCAGGGGGCGGGAAGAGTACGAGCAGTACTTC. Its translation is CASRGREEYEQYF.

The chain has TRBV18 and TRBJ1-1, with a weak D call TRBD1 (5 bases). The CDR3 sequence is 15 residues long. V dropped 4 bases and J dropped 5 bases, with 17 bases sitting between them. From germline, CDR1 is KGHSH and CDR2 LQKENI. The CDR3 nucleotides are TGTGCCAGCTCACAGGGGTCGAGGGTTGGGACTGAAGCTTTCTTT. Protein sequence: CASSQGSRVGTEAFF.

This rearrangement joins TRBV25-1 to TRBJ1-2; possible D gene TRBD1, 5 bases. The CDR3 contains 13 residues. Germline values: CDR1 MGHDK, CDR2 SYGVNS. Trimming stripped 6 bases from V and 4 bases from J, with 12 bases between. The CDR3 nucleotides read TGTGCCAGCAGCCGGGACGGGATCTATGGCTACACCTTC. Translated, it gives CASSRDGIYGYTF.

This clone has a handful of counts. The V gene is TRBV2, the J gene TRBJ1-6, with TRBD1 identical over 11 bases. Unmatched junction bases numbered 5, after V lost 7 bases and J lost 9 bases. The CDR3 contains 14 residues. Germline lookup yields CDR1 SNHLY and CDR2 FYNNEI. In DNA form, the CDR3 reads TGTGCCAGCAACTCCGGGACAGGGGGTTCACCCCTCCACTTT. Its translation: CASNSGTGGSPLHF.

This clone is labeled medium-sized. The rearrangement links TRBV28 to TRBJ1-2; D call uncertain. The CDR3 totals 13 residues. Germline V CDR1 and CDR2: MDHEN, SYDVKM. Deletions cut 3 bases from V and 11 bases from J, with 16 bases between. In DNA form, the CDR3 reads TGTGCCAGCAGTTTGCCAAGTGGGTCGAGATACACCTTC. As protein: CASSLPSGSRYTF.

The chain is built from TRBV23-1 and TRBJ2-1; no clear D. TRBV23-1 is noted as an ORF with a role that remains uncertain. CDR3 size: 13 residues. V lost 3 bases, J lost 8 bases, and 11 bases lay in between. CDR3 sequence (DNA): TGCGCCAGCAGTCAGGTGGTTGGGGATGAGCAGTTCTTC. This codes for CASSQVVGDEQFF.

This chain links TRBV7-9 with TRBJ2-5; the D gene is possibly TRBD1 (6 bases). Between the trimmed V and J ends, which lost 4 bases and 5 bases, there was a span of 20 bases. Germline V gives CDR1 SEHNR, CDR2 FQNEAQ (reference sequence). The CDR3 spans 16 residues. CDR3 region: CASSYPRGTTDETQYF. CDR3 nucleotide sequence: TGTGCCAGCAGCTACCCCAGGGGTACTACGGATGAGACCCAGTACTTC.

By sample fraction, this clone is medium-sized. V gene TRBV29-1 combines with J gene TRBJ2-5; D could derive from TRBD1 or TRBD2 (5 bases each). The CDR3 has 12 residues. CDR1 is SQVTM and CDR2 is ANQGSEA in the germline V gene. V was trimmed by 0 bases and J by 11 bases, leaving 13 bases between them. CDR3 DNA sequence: TGCAGCGTTGAAGATCGTGGGGCGGGTCAGTACTTC. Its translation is CSVEDRGAGQYF.